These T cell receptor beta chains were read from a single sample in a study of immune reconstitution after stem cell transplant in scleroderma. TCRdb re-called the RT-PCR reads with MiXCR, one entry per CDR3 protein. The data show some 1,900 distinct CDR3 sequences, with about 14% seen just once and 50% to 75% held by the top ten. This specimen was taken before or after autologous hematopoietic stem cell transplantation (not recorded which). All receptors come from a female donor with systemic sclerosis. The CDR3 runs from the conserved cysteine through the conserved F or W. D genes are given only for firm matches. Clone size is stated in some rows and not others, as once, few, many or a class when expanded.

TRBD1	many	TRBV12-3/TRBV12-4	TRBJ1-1	CASSLSDRDSTEAFF	TGTGCCAGCAGTTTAAGCGACAGGGATAGCACTGAAGCTTTCTTT
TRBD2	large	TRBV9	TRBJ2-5	CASSAVAGMGETQYF	TGTGCCAGCAGCGCCGTAGCGGGGATGGGCGAGACCCAGTACTTC
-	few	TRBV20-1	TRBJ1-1	CSARQGARNTEAFF	TGCAGTGCTAGACAGGGAGCACGGAACACTGAAGCTTTCTTT
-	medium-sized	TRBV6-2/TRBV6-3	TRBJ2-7	CASSYSHALYTASSYEQYF	TGTGCCAGCAGTTACTCTCACGCGCTTTATACTGCGAGCTCCTACGAGCAGTACTTC
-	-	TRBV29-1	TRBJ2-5	CSVRWGGGETQYF	TGCAGCGTTAGGTGGGGGGGCGGCGAGACCCAGTACTTC
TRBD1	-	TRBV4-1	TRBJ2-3	CASSQEQGVDTQYF	TGCGCCAGCAGCCAAGAACAGGGGGTCGATACGCAGTATTTT
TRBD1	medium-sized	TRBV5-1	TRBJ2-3	CASSPGGQGASDTQYF	TGCGCCAGCAGCCCGGGGGGACAGGGGGCTTCAGATACGCAGTATTTT
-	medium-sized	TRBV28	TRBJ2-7	CASSRMFSYEQYF	TGTGCCAGCAGTCGAATGTTCTCCTACGAGCAGTACTTC
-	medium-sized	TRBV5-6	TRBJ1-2	CASSSEAAYGYTF	TGTGCCAGCAGCTCGGAGGCGGCTTATGGCTACACCTTC
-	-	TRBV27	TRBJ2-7	CASSPGRFYEQYF	TGTGCCAGCAGTCCGGGGAGATTCTACGAGCAGTACTTC
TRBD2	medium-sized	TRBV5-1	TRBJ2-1	CASSLGLAGGPYYNEQFF	TGCGCCAGCAGCTTGGGGCTAGCGGGGGGGCCCTACTACAATGAGCAGTTCTTC
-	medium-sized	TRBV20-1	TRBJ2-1	CSARALEQFF	TGCAGTGCCAGGGCCCTGGAGCAGTTCTTC
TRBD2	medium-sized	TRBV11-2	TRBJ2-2	CAGRLARAGELFF	TGTGCCGGCCGACTAGCGAGGGCCGGGGAGCTGTTTTTT
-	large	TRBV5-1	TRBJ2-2	CASSLVRQTANTGELFF	TGCGCCAGCAGCTTGGTTCGGCAGACCGCGAACACCGGGGAGCTGTTTTTT
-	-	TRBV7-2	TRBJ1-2	CASSLNGAARGYTF	TGTGCCAGCAGCCTAAACGGGGCAGCTAGGGGCTACACCTTC
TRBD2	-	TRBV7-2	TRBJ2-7	CASSPRGTSGGHYEQYF	TGTGCCAGCAGCCCCCGAGGGACTAGCGGGGGTCACTACGAGCAGTACTTC
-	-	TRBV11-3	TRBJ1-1	CASSLGADRNTEAFF	TGTGCCAGCAGCTTAGGTGCTGACAGGAACACTGAAGCTTTCTTT
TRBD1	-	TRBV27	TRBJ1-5	CASRTGESQPQHF	TGTGCCAGCAGGACAGGGGAAAGTCAGCCCCAGCATTTT
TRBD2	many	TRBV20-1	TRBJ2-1	CSAREEREYNEQFF	TGCAGTGCTAGAGAGGAGCGGGAGTACAATGAGCAGTTCTTC
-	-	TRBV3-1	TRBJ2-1	CASSRDLYNEQFF	TGTGCCAGCAGCCGGGATCTATACAATGAGCAGTTCTTC
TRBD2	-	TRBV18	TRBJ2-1	CASSTPRGPGGRNEQFF	TGTGCCAGCTCTACTCCGAGGGGTCCGGGAGGTCGCAATGAGCAGTTCTTC
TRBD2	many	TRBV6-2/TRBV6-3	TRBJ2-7	CASSSFPSTAGGVYEQYF	TGTGCCAGCAGTTCCTTTCCGTCTACGGCGGGGGGCGTATACGAGCAGTACTTC
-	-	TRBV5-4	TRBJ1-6	CASSLEKGLGSPLHF	TGTGCCAGCAGCCTGGAGAAGGGTTTAGGTTCACCCCTCCACTTT
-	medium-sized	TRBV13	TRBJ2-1	CASSFYLSPHEQFF	TGTGCCAGCAGCTTTTATCTTAGCCCCCATGAGCAGTTCTTC
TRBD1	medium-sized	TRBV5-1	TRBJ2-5	CASSQRQGLQETQYF	TGCGCCAGCAGCCAACGACAGGGGCTTCAAGAGACCCAGTACTTC
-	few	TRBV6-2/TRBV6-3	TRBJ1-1	CASGKNTEAFF	TGTGCCAGCGGGAAGAACACTGAAGCTTTCTTT
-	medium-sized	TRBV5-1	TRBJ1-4	CASSLGGSTNEKLFF	TGCGCCAGCAGCTTGGGAGGTTCAACTAATGAAAAACTGTTTTTT
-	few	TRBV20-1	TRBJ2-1	CSATRDLDNEQFF	TGCAGTGCTACTAGAGACCTGGACAATGAGCAGTTCTTC
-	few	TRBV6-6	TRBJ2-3	CASSYPTLGDTQYF	TGTGCCAGCAGTTACCCGACCTTGGGAGATACGCAGTATTTT
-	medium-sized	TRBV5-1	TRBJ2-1	CASSLQGNEQFF	TGCGCCAGCAGCTTGCAGGGGAATGAGCAGTTCTTC
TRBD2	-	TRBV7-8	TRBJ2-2	CASSSPTFKPGLAGEGRPGELFF	TGTGCCAGCAGCTCACCGACCTTTAAACCGGGACTAGCGGGGGAAGGGAGGCCCGGGGAGCTGTTTTTT
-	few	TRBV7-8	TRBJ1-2	CASSFSVVYGYTF	TGTGCCAGCAGCTTTTCAGTAGTCTATGGCTACACCTTC
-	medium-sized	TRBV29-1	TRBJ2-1	CSAATQSQFF	TGCAGCGCGGCGACCCAAAGCCAGTTCTTC
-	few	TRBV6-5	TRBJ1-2	CASGSGGSYTF	TGTGCCAGCGGGTCGGGCGGGAGCTACACCTTC
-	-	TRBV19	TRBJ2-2	CASSRAGELFF	TGTGCCAGTAGTCGGGCCGGGGAGCTGTTTTTT
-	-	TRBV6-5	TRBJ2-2	CASSYSKGVGELFF	TGTGCCAGCAGTTACTCCAAAGGGGTCGGGGAGCTGTTTTTT
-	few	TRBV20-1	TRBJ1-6	CSAPTRGGSNSPLHF	TGCAGTGCTCCCACCCGAGGGGGTTCTAATTCACCCCTCCACTTT
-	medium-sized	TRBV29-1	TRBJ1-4	CSVGGSNEKLFF	TGCAGCGTTGGCGGCAGTAATGAAAAACTGTTTTTT
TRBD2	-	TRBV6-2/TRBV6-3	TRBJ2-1	CASSFGTSGKYNEQFF	TGTGCCAGCAGTTTCGGGACTAGCGGGAAATACAATGAGCAGTTCTTC
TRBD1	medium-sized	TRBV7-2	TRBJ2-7	CASSLDRATTYEQYF	TGTGCCAGCAGCCTGGACAGGGCCACAACCTACGAGCAGTACTTC